Sequencing of this T cell receptor beta chain was carried out in a study of beta chain features in type 1 diabetes. Expressed TCRB transcripts were sequenced after all isolated RNA was converted to cDNA. Libraries were prepared by immunoSEQ multiplex PCR; TCRdb keeps only in-frame clonotypes and omits some of them. Among under 200,000 clones listed, 6.5% to 8.5% were seen once. Regarding the study as a whole: Any PCR bias toward short templates would affect both groups alike. Among all four CD4+ subsets, Type 1 diabetes patients had TCRB CDR3s that were moderately but significantly shorter.

This clone has only a few counts. The antigen is not known. The specimen sequenced was central memory CD4+ T cells from blood. This TCR came from a woman in her late teens or twenties with type 1 diabetes.

The DNA for the CDR3 is TGTGCCAGCAGCTCTAGCGGGGGGGCCTACGAGCAGTACTTC. Translation gives CASSSSGGAYEQYF. The chain carries TRBV13 and TRBJ2-7, with 12 bases fitting TRBD2. CDR1 and CDR2 from the germline V gene are PRHDT and FYEKMQ (reference sequence). The CDR3 runs 14 residues. With V trimmed by 4 bases and J by 2 bases, 0 bases remained unmatched. The full variable domain, its missing parts supplied by reference TRBV13 and TRBJ2-7, is AAGVIQSPRHLIKEKRETATLKCYPIPRHDTVYWYQQGPGQDPQFLISFYEKMQSDKGSIPDRFSAQQFSDYHSELNMSSLELGDSALYFCASSSSGGAYEQYFGPGTRLTVT.